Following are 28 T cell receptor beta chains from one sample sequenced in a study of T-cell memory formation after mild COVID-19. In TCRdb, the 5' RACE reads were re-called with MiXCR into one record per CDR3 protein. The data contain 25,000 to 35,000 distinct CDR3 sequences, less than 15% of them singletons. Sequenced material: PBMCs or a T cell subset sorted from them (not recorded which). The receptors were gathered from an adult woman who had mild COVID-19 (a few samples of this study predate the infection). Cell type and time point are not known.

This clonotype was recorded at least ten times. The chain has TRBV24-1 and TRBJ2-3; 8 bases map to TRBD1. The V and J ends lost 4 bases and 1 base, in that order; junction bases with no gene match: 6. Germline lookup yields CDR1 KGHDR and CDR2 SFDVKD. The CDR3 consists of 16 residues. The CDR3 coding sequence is TGTGCCACCAGTGAAACCGGGACAGGACGCACAGATACGCAGTATTTT. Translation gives CATSETGTGRTDTQYF.

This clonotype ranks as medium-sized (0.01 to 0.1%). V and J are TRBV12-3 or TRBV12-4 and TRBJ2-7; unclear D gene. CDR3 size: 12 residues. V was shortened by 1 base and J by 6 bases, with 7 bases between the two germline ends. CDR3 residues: CASSLEVGEQYF. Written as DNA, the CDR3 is TGTGCCAGCAGTTTAGAGGTCGGCGAGCAGTACTTC.

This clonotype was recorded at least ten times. CDR3 bases: TGCAGTGCTTCCCGGAAAGGGGCTAGCGCCAAAAACATTCAGTACTTC. This encodes CSASRKGASAKNIQYF. The gene calls are TRBV20-1 and TRBJ2-4, with D perhaps given as TRBD1 or TRBD2 (5 bases each). This CDR3 has 16 residues. With 5 bases removed from V and 1 base from J, the gap between germline ends came to 18 bases. The germline V gene encodes CDR1 DFQATT and CDR2 SNEGSKA (reference sequence).

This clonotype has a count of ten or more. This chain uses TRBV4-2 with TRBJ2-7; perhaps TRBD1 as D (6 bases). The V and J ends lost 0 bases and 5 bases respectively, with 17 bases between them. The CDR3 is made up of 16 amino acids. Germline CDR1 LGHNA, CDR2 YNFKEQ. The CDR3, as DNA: TGTGCCAGCAGCCAAGACGAGAGGGGGAGTGTGGACGAGCAGTACTTC. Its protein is CASSQDERGSVDEQYF.

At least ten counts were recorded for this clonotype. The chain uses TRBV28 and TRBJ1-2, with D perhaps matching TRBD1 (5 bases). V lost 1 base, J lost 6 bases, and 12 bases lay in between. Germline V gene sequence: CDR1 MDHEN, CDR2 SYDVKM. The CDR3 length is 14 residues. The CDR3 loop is CASSLSFRGNGYTF. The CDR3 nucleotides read TGTGCCAGCAGTTTATCGTTCCGGGGGAATGGCTACACCTTC.

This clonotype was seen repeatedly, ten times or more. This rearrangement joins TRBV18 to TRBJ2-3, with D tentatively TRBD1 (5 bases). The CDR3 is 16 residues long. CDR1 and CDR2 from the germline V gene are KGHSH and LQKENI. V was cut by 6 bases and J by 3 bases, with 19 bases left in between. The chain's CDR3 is CASSFRALGATDTQYF. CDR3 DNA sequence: TGTGCCAGCTCGTTCAGGGCCCTAGGTGCGACAGATACGCAGTATTTT.

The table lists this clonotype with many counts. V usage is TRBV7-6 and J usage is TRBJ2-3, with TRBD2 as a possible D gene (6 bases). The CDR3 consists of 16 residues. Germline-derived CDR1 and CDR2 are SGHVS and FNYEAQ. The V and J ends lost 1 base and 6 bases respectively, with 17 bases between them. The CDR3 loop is CASSLGGVLALDTQYF. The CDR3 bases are TGTGCCAGCAGCTTAGGGGGGGTACTAGCACTGGATACGCAGTATTTT.

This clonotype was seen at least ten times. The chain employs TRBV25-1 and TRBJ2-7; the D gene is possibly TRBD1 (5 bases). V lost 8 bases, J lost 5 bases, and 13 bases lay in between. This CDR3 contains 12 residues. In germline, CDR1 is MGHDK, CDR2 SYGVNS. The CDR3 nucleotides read TGTGCCAGCGGCAGCCAGGGCAACGAGCAGTACTTC. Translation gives CASGSQGNEQYF.

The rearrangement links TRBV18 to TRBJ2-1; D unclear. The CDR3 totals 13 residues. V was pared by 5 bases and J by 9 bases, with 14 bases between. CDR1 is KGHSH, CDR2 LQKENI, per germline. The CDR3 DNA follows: TGTGCCAGCTCAATCCGACCGGCGAGTGAGCAGTTCTTC. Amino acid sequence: CASSIRPASEQFF.

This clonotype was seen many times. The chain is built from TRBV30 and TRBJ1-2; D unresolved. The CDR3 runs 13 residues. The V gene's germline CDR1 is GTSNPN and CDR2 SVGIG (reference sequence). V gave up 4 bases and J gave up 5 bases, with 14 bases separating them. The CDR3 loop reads CAWTSRVRYGYTF. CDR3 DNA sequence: TGTGCCTGGACCAGTCGGGTGCGGTATGGCTACACCTTC.

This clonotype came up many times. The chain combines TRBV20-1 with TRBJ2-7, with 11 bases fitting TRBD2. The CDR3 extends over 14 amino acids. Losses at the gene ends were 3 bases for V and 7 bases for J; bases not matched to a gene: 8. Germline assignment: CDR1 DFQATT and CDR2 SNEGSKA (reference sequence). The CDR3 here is CSARGRLAGSEQYF. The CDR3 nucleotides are TGCAGTGCTAGGGGCCGACTAGCGGGAAGTGAGCAGTACTTC.

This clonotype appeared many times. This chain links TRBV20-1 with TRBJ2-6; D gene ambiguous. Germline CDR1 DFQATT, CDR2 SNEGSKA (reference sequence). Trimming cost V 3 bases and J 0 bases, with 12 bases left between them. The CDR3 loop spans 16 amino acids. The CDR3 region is CSASSASRSGANVLTF. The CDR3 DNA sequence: TGCAGTGCTAGTTCGGCCAGCCGCTCTGGGGCCAACGTCCTGACTTTC.

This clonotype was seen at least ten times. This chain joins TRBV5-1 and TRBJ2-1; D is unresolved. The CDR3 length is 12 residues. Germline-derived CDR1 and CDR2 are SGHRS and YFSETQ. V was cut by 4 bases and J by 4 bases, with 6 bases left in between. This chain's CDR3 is CASSLPYNEQFF. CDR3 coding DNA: TGCGCCAGCAGCCTGCCGTACAATGAGCAGTTCTTC.

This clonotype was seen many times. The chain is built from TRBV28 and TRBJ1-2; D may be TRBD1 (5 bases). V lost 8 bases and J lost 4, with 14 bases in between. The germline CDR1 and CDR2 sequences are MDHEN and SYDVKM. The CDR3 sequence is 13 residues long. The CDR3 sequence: CASCVDSLYGYTF. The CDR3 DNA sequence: TGTGCCAGCTGCGTCGACAGTCTCTATGGCTACACCTTC.

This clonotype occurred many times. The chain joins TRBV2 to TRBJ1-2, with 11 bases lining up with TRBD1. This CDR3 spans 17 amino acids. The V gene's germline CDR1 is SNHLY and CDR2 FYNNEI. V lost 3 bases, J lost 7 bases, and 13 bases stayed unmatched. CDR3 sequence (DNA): TGTGCCAGCAGTGATCTTCCCGGACAGGGGGCGCTAGGTGGCTACACCTTC. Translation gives CASSDLPGQGALGGYTF.

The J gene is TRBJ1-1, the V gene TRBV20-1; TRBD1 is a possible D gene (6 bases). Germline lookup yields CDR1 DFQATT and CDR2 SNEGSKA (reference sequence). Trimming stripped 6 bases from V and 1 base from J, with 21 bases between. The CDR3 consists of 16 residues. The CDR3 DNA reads TGCAGTGCCCTCACAGGGAAGGGACGGCCGAACACTGAAGCTTTCTTT. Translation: CSALTGKGRPNTEAFF.

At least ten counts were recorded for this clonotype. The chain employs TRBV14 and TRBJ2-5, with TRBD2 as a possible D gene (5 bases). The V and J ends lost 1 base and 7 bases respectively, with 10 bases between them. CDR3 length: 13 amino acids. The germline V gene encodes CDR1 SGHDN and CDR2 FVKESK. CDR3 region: CASSQVEGGTQYF. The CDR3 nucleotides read TGTGCCAGCAGCCAAGTTGAGGGCGGGACCCAGTACTTC.

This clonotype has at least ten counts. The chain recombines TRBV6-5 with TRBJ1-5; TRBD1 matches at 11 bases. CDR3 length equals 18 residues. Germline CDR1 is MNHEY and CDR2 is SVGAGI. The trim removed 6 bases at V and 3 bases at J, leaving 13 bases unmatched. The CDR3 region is CASSLNYGTGGSNQPQHF. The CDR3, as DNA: TGTGCCAGCAGCCTCAATTACGGGACAGGGGGTTCCAATCAGCCCCAGCATTTT.

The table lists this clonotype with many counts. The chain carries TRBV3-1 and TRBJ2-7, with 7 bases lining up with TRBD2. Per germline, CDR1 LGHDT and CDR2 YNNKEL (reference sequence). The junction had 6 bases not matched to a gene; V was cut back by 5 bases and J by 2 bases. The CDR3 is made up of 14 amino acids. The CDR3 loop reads CASSSTSAAYEQYF. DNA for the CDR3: TGTGCCAGCAGCTCAACTAGCGCGGCCTACGAGCAGTACTTC.

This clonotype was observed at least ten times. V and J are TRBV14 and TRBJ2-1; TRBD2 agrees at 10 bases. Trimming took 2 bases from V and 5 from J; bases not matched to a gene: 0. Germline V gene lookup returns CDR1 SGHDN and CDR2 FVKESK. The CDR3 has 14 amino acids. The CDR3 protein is CASSQTSGDNEQFF. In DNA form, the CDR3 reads TGTGCCAGCAGCCAAACTAGCGGGGACAATGAGCAGTTCTTC.

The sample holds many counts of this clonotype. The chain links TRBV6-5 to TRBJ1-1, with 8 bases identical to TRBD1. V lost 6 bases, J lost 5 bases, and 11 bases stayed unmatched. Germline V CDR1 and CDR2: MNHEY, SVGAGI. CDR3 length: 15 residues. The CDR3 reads CASSQRTGRGTEAFF. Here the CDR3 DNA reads TGTGCCAGCAGCCAAAGGACAGGGCGGGGAACTGAAGCTTTCTTT.

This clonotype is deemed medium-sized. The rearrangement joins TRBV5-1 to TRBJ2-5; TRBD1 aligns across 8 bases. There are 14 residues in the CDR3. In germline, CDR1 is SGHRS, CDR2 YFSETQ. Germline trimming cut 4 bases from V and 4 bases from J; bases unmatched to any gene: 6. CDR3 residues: CASSTGQGRETQYF. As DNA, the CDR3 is TGCGCCAGCAGCACCGGACAGGGACGAGAGACCCAGTACTTC.

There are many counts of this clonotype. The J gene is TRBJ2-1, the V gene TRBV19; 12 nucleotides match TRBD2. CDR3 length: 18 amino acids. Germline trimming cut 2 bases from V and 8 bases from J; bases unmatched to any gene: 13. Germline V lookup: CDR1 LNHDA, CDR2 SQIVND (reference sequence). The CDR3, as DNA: TGTGCCAGTAGTATACTAGCGGGGGGGCTTGCGTCGGGCTATGAGCAGTTCTTC. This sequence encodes CASSILAGGLASGYEQFF.

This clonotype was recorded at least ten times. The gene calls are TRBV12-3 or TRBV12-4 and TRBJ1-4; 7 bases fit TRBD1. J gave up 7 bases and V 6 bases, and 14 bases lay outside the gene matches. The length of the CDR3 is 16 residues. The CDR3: CASRPGQNHAGEKLFF. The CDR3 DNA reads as TGTGCCAGCAGACCGGGACAGAACCACGCGGGTGAAAAACTGTTTTTT.

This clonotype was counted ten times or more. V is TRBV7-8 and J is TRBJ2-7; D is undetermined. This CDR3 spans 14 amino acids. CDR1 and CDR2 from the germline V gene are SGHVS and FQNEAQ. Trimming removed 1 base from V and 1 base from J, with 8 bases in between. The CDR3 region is CASSLGSASYEQYF. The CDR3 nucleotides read TGTGCCAGCAGCTTAGGATCGGCGTCCTACGAGCAGTACTTC.

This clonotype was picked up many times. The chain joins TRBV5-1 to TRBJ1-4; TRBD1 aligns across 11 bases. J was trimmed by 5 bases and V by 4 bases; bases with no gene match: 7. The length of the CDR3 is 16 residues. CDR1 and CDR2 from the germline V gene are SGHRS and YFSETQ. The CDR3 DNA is TGCGCCAGCAGCCGGACAGGGGGCGCGGGCAATGAAAAACTGTTTTTT. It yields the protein CASSRTGGAGNEKLFF.

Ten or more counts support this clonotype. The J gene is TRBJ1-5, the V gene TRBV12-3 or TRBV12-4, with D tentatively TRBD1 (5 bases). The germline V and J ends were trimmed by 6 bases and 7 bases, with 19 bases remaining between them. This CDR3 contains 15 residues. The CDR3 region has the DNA TGTGCCAGCAGCCAACAAGACAGTCGGGAGCAGCCCCAGCATTTT. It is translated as CASSQQDSREQPQHF.

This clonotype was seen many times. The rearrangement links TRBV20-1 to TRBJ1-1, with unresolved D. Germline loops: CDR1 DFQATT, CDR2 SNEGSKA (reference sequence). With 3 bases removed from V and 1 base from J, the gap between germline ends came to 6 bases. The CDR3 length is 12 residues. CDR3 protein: CSASWRNTEAFF. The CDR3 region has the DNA TGCAGTGCTAGTTGGCGGAACACTGAAGCTTTCTTT.